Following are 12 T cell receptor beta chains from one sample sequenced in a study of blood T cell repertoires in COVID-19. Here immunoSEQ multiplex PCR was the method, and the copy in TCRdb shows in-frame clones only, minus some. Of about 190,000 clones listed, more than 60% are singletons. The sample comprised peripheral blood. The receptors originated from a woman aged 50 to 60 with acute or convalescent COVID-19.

CDR3 amino acids: CASSPAGVPVNEQFF. In DNA form, the CDR3 reads TGCGCCAGCAGCCCCGCAGGGGTACCGGTCAATGAGCAGTTCTTC. The chain carries TRBV5-1 and TRBJ2-1, with D possibly matching TRBD1 (6 bases). Germline CDR1 and CDR2: SGHRS and YFSETQ. The CDR3 sequence is 15 residues long. Trimming left V 4 bases short and J 6 bases short, with 17 bases between.

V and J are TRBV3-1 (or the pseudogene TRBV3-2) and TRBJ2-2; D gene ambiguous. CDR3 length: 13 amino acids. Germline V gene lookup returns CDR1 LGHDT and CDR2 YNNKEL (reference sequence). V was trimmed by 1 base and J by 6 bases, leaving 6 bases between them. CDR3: CASSQVLSGELFF. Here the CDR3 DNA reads TGTGCCAGCAGCCAAGTTCTGTCCGGGGAGCTGTTTTTT.

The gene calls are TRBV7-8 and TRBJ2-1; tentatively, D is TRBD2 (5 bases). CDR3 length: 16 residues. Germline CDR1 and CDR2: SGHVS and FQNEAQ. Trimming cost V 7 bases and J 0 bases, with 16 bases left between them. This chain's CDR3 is CASNLNRRGSYNEQFF. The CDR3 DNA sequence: TGTGCCAGCAACCTCAACCGCCGGGGCTCCTACAATGAGCAGTTCTTC.

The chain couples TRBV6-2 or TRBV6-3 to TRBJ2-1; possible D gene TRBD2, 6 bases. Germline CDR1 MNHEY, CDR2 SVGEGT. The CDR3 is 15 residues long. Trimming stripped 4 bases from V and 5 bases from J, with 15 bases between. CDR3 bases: TGTGCCAGCAGTTCTACCGGGACTCCGAACAATGAGCAGTTCTTC. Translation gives CASSSTGTPNNEQFF.

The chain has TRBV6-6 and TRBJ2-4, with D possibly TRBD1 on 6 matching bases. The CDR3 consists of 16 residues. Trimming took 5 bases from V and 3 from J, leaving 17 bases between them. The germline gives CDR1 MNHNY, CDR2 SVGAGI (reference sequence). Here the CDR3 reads CASSTLPTGDKNIQYF. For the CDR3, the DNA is TGTGCCAGCAGTACGCTCCCGACAGGAGACAAAAACATTCAGTACTTC.

CDR3 protein: CASSSKGATGNTIYF. In DNA form, the CDR3 reads TGTGCCAGCAGCTCTAAGGGGGCAACTGGAAACACCATATATTTT. The rearrangement joins TRBV7-2 to TRBJ1-3; TRBD1 agrees at 7 bases. The CDR3 is 15 residues long. CDR1 is SGHTA, CDR2 FQGNSA, per germline. J gave up 2 bases and V 4 bases, and 5 bases lay outside the gene matches.

The CDR3 DNA reads TGTGCCAGTCAACGGGTAGGGGTCACTGAAGCTTTCTTT. Translated: CASQRVGVTEAFF. V usage is TRBV12-3 or TRBV12-4 and J usage is TRBJ1-1; D is perhaps TRBD1 (5 bases). The CDR3 covers 13 residues. Trimming stripped 9 bases from V and 4 bases from J, with 15 bases between.

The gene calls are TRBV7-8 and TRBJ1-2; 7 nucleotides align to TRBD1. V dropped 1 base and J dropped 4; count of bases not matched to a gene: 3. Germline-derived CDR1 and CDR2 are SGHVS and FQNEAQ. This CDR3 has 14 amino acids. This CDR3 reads CASSLEGQAYGYTF. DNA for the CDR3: TGTGCCAGCAGCTTAGAAGGACAGGCCTATGGCTACACCTTC.

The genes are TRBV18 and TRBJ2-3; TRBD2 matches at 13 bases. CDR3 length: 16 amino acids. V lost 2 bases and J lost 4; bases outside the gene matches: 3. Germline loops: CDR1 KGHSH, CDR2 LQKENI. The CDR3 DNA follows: TGTGCCAGCTCACCAAGGACTAGCGGGGGCCCAGATACGCAGTATTTT. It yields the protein CASSPRTSGGPDTQYF.

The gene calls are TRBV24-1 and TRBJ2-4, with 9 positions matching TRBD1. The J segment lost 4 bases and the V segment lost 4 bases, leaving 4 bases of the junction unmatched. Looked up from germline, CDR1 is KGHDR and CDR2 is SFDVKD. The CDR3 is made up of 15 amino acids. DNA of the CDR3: TGTGCCACCAGTGACCCCGGGACAGGGAAAAACATTCAGTACTTC. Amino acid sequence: CATSDPGTGKNIQYF.

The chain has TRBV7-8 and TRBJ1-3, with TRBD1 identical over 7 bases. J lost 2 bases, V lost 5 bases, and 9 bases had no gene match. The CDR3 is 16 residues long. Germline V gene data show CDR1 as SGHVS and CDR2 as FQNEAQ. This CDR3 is CASSKNSDRAGNTIYF. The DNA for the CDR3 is TGTGCCAGCAGCAAAAATAGCGACAGGGCTGGAAACACCATATATTTT.

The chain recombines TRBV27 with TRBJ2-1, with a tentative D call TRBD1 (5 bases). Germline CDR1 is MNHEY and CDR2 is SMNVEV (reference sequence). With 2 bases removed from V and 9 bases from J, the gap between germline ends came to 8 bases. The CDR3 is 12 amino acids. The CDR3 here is CASSLPGAEQFF. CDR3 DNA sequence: TGTGCCAGCAGTTTACCTGGGGCTGAGCAGTTCTTC.